This T cell receptor (beta chain) was captured in a study of beta chain features in type 1 diabetes (dated by TCRdb to about 2018). Background for the entire study: No differences in mean age, gender distribution, total cell number or subset yield were found between patients and healthy donors. A total of roughly 100 million sorted cells were examined across all samples, and the number of cells per subset was strongly correlated with RNA yield. The study compared TCRB repertoires of sorted circulating CD4+ T cell subsets between recently diagnosed type 1 diabetes patients and matched healthy donors. Regulatory and stem cell-like memory subsets were obtained from only 8 patients and roughly 8 healthy donors, while naive and central memory subsets were obtained from all 30 or so donors.

From each donor, a single peripheral blood sample of about 116 mL on average was drawn into heparinised tubes. Naive, central memory, regulatory and stem cell-like memory CD4+ T cells were sorted on a BD FACSAria II using a panel including CD45RO, CCR7, CD25, CD127, CD95 and CD27. A purity above 98% was achieved for all sorted populations. PBMCs were separated immediately by Lymphoprep density gradient centrifugation and were stained directly, without being cultured. So that batch effects would be minimized, each experiment stained and sorted samples in pairs, pairing one healthy donor with one patient. On the study overall, not on this receptor specifically: HLA sub-analyses involved small numbers of individuals, so any influence of HLA type on TCRB rearrangement remained unresolved. Type 1 diabetes patients showed a moderate but significant shortening of TCRB CDR3 length in all four CD4+ subsets. PCR may preferentially amplify shorter templates, but because patient and control samples were amplified and corrected together, any resulting skew would affect both groups equally. Because cDNA rather than genomic DNA was sequenced, highly expressing activated cells could have been over-represented, although no difference in activation and CD3 levels was found between groups. At VDJ recombination sites, patients with type 1 diabetes made fewer insertions and deleted more nucleotides, a pattern implying thymic rearrangement abnormalities. Naive, central memory and regulatory TCRB repertoires appeared to be more alike among patients than among healthy donors.

As regards this clone: This clone's antigen is unknown. Per-base qualities were not stored, and no clone one base away is much larger.

Based on the germline V gene, the CDR1 and CDR2 sequences are SGHTS and YDEGEE. The CDR3 spans 12 residues, from the cysteine through the phenylalanine. Of all the DNA, just the CDR3 is kept, 36 bases in frame from base 1. The germline V and J ends show losses of 7 bases and 4 bases respectively, and no gene match explains 2 bases of the junction. The entire amount of isolated RNA was reverse transcribed using the High Capacity cDNA Reverse Transcription Kit, so the sequenced TCRB transcripts were expressed ones. Deep immunoSEQ sequencing was applied to naive, central memory and regulatory T cell samples, giving an average of roughly 3.5 million total reads per sample. Sorted cells were lysed in RLT buffer, and RNA was extracted using DNase-treated RNeasy Micro or Mini kits according to cell number. Each cell subset was processed on its own to prevent cross-contamination, while patient and healthy donor samples were processed together. TCRB sequences were amplified from cDNA with the immunoSEQ multiplex PCR, producing 87-bp fragments spanning the CDR3 region. The amplicons were sequenced using the Illumina HiSeq platform. Turning to the authors' computational methods: Synthetic template baselines were used to correct PCR bias computationally, reads within Hamming distance 2 were collapsed together, and singletons that could not be merged were discarded. By aligning reads against IMGT, V, D and J genes, CDR3 length, and insertions or deletions at six rearrangement sites were assigned. Clonotype counts were normalized to sorted cell number within each subset before computing true diversity and Gini coefficients with the tcR R package. Repertoire sharing was quantified using the overlap coefficient calculated on TCRB nucleotide sequences. TCRdb's version of the immuneACCESS table is confined to in-frame rearrangements and falls short of the full clone set. An unresolved V gene accounts for under half of the shortfall where checked; the remainder is of unknown origin. That table furnishes V, J and clone size, whereas the DNA furnished D and trimming. Across this sample there are approximately 150,000 clones, with about 10% seen only once. 0.75% of the sample goes to the ten largest clones.

This TCR was sampled from a man between 25 and 39 years old with type 1 diabetes. The sequenced sample was central memory CD4+ T cells from blood. The rearrangement combines TRBV5-8 with TRBJ2-3; 8 of the junction bases match TRBD1. The CDR3 sequence is CASDRGADTQYF. The DNA reads TGTGCCAGCGACAGGGGCGCAGATACGCAGTATTTT.